Listed below are T cell receptor beta chains from one sample, sequenced in a study of identical twins. TCRdb independently ran MiXCR on the 5' RACE reads; one entry per CDR3 protein. The sample carries fewer than 900,000 distinct CDR3 sequences, 18% recorded once. These data were also filed under a second study, of T cells expressing NK-cell markers.

Material for sequencing was PBMCs. These TCRs come from a woman aged 18-29 years in good health. Both conserved end residues are part of each CDR3. D genes are given only for firm matches. Clone size is given for some rows only: seen once, a few or many times, or a class if the clone is expanded.

v_call	clone_size	j_call	d_call	cdr3_aa	cdr3_nt
TRBV5-1	NA	TRBJ1-2	NA	CASSLVAAGRGYTF	TGCGCCAGCAGCTTGGTGGCGGCAGGGAGGGGCTACACCTTC
TRBV24-1	NA	TRBJ2-3	TRBD2	CATRAGGSDTQYF	TGTGCCACCAGGGCCGGGGGGTCAGATACGCAGTATTTT
TRBV24-1	few	TRBJ2-2	NA	CATSRGSNTGELFF	TGTGCCACCAGTCGAGGGTCGAACACCGGGGAGCTGTTTTTT
TRBV5-1	NA	TRBJ1-1	TRBD1	CASGRQGENTEAFF	TGCGCCAGCGGCAGGCAGGGGGAGAACACTGAAGCTTTCTTT
TRBV15	NA	TRBJ1-6	TRBD1	CATGRTGGNSPLHF	TGTGCCACCGGAAGGACAGGAGGGAATTCACCCCTCCACTTT
TRBV2	few	TRBJ1-5	NA	CASRFEGLNNQPQHF	TGTGCCAGCAGGTTTGAAGGGTTGAACAATCAGCCCCAGCATTTT
TRBV7-6	NA	TRBJ2-3	TRBD2	CASSHGASGGLDTQYF	TGTGCCAGCAGCCACGGGGCTAGCGGGGGGTTAGATACGCAGTATTTT
TRBV7-2	many	TRBJ2-1	TRBD2	CASSLRLAGNEQFF	TGTGCCAGCAGCTTAAGACTAGCGGGGAATGAGCAGTTCTTC
TRBV27	few	TRBJ1-5	NA	CASSSLGSFSNQPQHF	TGTGCCAGCAGTTCGCTGGGGTCTTTTAGCAATCAGCCCCAGCATTTT
TRBV11-3	NA	TRBJ2-1	TRBD2	CASSPRWGGVKQFF	TGTGCCAGCAGCCCGCGATGGGGGGGGGTTAAGCAGTTCTTC
TRBV29-1	few	TRBJ2-5	TRBD2	CSVEGLAGAQYF	TGCAGCGTTGAAGGGTTAGCGGGAGCCCAGTACTTC
TRBV20-1	NA	TRBJ2-7	NA	CSASDLHQGSYEQYF	TGCAGTGCTAGTGATTTACACCAGGGTTCCTACGAGCAGTACTTC
TRBV6-1	few	TRBJ1-5	TRBD1	CASSKTGNNQPQHF	TGTGCCAGCAGTAAGACAGGGAACAATCAGCCCCAGCATTTT
TRBV29-1	few	TRBJ1-1	TRBD1	CSVEERDRGTEAFF	TGCAGCGTTGAAGAAAGGGACAGGGGGACTGAAGCTTTCTTT
TRBV20-1	NA	TRBJ2-5	TRBD2	CSAGAGGLLETQYF	TGCAGTGCCGGTGCGGGGGGGCTTTTGGAGACCCAGTACTTC
TRBV15	NA	TRBJ2-1	NA	CATSRDRHNEQFF	TGTGCCACCAGCAGAGATCGCCACAATGAGCAGTTCTTC
TRBV5-4	NA	TRBJ2-7	TRBD2	CASGTGGLYEQYF	TGTGCCAGCGGGACGGGAGGGCTCTACGAGCAGTACTTC
TRBV7-6	few	TRBJ2-3	TRBD1	CASSFTDRGTDTQYF	TGTGCCAGCAGCTTTACGGACAGGGGCACAGATACGCAGTATTTT
TRBV21-1	few	TRBJ1-1	NA	CASSMRTGNTEAFF	TGTGCCAGCAGCATGCGGACAGGGAACACTGAAGCTTTCTTT
TRBV7-9	few	TRBJ1-2	TRBD1	CATSRGTGENGYTF	TGTGCCACCTCCCGCGGGACAGGAGAAAATGGCTACACCTTC
TRBV18	NA	TRBJ2-7	NA	CASSPPYPGEQYF	TGTGCCAGCTCACCACCGTACCCTGGCGAGCAGTACTTC
TRBV10-3	NA	TRBJ2-1	TRBD2	CAISEADFGGRYNEQFF	TGTGCCATCAGTGAGGCGGACTTCGGCGGGAGATACAATGAGCAGTTCTTC
TRBV12-3/TRBV12-4	NA	TRBJ1-1	NA	CASQKGSGDTEAFF	TGTGCCAGCCAAAAGGGGTCGGGGGACACTGAAGCTTTCTTT
TRBV7-9	many	TRBJ2-1	TRBD1	CASSSLGTGGDEQFF	TGTGCCAGCAGCTCGCTTGGGACAGGGGGGGATGAGCAGTTCTTC
TRBV29-1	NA	TRBJ1-1	NA	CSVGEAGNTEAFF	TGCAGCGTTGGAGAGGCCGGAAACACTGAAGCTTTCTTT
TRBV20-1	NA	TRBJ2-3	TRBD2	CSASGTSGPDTQYF	TGCAGTGCTTCCGGGACTAGCGGCCCGGATACGCAGTATTTT
TRBV6-1	NA	TRBJ1-2	NA	CASSIRVTNYGYTF	TGTGCCAGCAGTATAAGGGTAACGAACTATGGCTACACCTTC
TRBV7-9	many	TRBJ2-1	NA	CASSLTVNEQFF	TGTGCCAGCAGCTTAACGGTAAATGAGCAGTTCTTC
TRBV11-2	NA	TRBJ2-7	NA	CASSFGDNSGYEQYF	TGTGCCAGCAGCTTCGGGGACAACAGTGGATACGAGCAGTACTTC
TRBV5-1	NA	TRBJ1-1	NA	CASSLAPGTGTEAFF	TGCGCCAGCAGCTTGGCCCCAGGCACCGGGACTGAAGCTTTCTTT
TRBV11-3	NA	TRBJ1-1	NA	CASSLPSTVEAFF	TGTGCCAGCAGCTTACCTTCGACCGTTGAAGCTTTCTTT
TRBV7-2	NA	TRBJ1-4	NA	CASSSNSYANEKLFF	TGTGCCAGCAGCTCTAACAGTTATGCTAATGAAAAACTGTTTTTT